The text below deals with one T cell receptor beta chain. The data stem from a study of blood T cell repertoires in COVID-19. About the study: Sites across the United States, Italy and Spain contributed samples from acute and convalescent COVID-19.

CDR3 length: 12 residues. Trimming pared 3 bases from V and 5 bases from J, leaving 9 bases between. Germline CDR1 and CDR2: SQVTM and ANQGSEA. Profiling relied on immunoSEQ multiplex PCR, and the TCRdb table lists in-frame clones only, not all of them. This table has 30,000 to 35,000 clones, 88% appearing once. This TCR was recovered from a woman in her 70s with active COVID-19. The chain is built from TRBV29-1 and TRBJ2-3, with D possibly TRBD1 on 6 matching bases. The material sequenced was peripheral blood. The CDR3, as DNA: TGCAGCGTTGACCAGGGGAAAGATACGCAGTATTTT. This encodes CSVDQGKDTQYF.